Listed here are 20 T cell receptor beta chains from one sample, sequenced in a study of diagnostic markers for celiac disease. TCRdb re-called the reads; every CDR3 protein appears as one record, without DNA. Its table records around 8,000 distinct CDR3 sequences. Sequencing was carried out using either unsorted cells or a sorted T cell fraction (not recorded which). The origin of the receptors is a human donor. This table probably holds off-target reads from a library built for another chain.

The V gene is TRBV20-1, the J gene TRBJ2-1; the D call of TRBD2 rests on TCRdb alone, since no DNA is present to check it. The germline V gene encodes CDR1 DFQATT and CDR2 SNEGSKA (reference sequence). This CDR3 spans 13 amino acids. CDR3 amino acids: CSAKTSGGGEQFF.

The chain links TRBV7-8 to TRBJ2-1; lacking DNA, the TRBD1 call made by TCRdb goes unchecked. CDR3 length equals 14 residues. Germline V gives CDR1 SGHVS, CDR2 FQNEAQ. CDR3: CASSRDRSYNEQFF.

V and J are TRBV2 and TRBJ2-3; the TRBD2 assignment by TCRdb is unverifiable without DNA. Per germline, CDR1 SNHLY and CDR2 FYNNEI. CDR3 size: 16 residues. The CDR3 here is CASILRGLARSDTQYF.

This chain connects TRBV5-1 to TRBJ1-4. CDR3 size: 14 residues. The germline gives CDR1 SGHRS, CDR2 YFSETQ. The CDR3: CASSQDSNNEKLFF.

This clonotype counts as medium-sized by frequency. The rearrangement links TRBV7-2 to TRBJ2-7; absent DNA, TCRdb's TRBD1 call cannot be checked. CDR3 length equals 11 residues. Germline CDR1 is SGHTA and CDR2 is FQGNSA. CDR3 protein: CASSLPGEQYF.

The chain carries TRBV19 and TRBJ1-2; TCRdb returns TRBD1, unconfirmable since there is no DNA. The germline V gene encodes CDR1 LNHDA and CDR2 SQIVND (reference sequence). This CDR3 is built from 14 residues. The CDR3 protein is CASRRTNANYGYTF.

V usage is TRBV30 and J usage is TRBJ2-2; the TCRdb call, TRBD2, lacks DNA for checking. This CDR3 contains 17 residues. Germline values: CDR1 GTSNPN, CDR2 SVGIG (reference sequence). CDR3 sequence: CAWRRREGAENTGELFF.

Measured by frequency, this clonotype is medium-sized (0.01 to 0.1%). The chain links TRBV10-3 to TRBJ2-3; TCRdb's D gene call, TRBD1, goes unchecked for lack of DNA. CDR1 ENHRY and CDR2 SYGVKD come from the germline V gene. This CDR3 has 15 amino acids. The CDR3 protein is CAISEGTSAPDTQYF.

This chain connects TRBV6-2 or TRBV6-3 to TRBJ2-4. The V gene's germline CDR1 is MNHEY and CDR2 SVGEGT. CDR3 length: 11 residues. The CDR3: CASSGRNIQYF.

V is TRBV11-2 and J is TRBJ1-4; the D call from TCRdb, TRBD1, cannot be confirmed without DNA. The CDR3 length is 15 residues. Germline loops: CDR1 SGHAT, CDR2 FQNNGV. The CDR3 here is CASSSNIGGNEKLFF.

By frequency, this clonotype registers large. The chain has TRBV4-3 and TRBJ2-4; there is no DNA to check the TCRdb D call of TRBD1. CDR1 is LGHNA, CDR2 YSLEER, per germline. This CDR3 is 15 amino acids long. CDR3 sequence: CASSLTRGDQTIQYF.

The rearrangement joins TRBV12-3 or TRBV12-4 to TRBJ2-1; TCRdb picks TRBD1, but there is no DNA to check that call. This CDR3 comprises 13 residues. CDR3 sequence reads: CASSPTGYNEQFF.

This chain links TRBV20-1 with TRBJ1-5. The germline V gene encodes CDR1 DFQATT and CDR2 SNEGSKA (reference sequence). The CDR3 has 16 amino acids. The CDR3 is CSARGLRMYSNQPQHF.

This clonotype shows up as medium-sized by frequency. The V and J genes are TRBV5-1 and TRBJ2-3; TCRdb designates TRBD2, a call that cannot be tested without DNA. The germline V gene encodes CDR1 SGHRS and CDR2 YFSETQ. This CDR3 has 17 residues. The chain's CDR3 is CASSFHPSGLSTDTQYF.

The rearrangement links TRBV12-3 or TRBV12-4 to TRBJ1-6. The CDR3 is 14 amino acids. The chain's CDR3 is CASSLFGGVGPLHF.

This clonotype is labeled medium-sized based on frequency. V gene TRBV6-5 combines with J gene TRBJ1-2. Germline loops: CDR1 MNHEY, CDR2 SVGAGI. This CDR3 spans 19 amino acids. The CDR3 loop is CASSTVSGPHPSLNYGYTF.

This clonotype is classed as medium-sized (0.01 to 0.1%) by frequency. CDR3 residues: CASSLRLAGVDEQFF. V is TRBV12-3 or TRBV12-4 and J is TRBJ2-1; absent DNA, TCRdb's TRBD1 call cannot be checked. The CDR3 runs to 15 residues.

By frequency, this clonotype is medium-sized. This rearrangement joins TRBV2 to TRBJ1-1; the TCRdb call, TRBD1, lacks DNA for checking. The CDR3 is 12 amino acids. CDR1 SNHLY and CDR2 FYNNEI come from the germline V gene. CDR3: CASSEGGLGAFF.

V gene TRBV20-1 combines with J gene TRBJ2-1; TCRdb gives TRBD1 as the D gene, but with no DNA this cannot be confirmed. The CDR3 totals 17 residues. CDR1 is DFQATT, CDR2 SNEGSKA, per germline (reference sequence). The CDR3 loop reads CSARDLRWRGIYNEQFF.

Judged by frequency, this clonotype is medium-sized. This CDR3 is CSARDKGPETQYF. The chain uses TRBV20-1 and TRBJ2-5; TCRdb's assignment of TRBD1 cannot be checked, as there is no DNA. This CDR3 comprises 13 residues. Germline V gene data show CDR1 as DFQATT and CDR2 as SNEGSKA (reference sequence).